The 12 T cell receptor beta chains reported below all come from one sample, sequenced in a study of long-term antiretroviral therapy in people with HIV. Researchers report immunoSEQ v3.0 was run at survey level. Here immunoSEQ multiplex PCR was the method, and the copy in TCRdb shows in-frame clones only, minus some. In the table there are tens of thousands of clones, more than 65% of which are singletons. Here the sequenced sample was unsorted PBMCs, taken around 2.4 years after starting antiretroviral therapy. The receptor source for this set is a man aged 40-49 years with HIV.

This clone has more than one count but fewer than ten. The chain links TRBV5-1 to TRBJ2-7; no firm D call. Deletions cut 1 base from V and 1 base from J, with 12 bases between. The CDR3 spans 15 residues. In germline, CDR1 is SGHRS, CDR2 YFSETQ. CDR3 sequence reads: CASSLFPTRSYEQYF. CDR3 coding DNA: TGCGCCAGCAGCTTGTTCCCGACGAGATCCTACGAGCAGTACTTC.

The CDR3 sequence is CASSSNLQASNYGYTF. CDR3 DNA sequence: TGTGCCAGCAGCTCTAACCTACAGGCCTCTAACTATGGCTACACCTTC. The rearrangement uses TRBV7-9 and TRBJ1-2, with a tentative D call TRBD1 (5 bases). The V end lost 4 bases, the J end lost 0 bases, and 15 bases lay between the germline ends. Germline lookup yields CDR1 SEHNR and CDR2 FQNEAQ (reference sequence). The CDR3 has 16 residues. The full variable domain, in which reference TRBV7-9 and TRBJ1-2 provide the parts outside the CDR3, is DTGVSQNPRHKITKRGQNVTFRCDPISEHNRLYWYRQTLGQGPEFLTYFQNEAQLEKSRLLSDRFSAERPKGSFSTLEIQRTEQGDSAMYLCASSSNLQASNYGYTFGSGTRLTVV.

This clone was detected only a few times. The CDR3 DNA reads TGTGCCAGCAGTGACGGGACAGGGGCCAACGTCCTGACTTTC. It codes for CASSDGTGANVLTF. The V gene is TRBV6-1, the J gene TRBJ2-6, with D possibly TRBD1 on 6 matching bases. Trimming cost V 3 bases and J 4 bases, with 7 bases left between them. Germline loops: CDR1 MNHNS, CDR2 SASEGT. This CDR3 spans 14 amino acids.

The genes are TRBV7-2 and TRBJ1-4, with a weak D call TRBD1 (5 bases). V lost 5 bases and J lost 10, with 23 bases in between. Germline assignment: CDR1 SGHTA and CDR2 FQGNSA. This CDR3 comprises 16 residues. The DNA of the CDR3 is TGTGCCAGCAGCCCACCTCCGCGGGCCCCGAGGGGAAAACTGTTTTTT. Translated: CASSPPPRAPRGKLFF.

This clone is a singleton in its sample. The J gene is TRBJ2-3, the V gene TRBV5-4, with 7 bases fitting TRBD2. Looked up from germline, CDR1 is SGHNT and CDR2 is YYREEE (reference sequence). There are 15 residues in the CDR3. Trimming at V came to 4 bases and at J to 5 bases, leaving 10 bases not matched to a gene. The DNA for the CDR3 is TGTGCCAGCAGCGGGGGGGGGTTCTTTTTAGATACGCAGTATTTT. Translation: CASSGGGFFLDTQYF. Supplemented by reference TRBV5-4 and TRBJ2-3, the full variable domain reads ETGVTQSPTHLIKTRGQQVTLRCSSQSGHNTVSWYQQALGQGPQFIFQYYREEENGRGNFPPRFSGLQFPNYSSELNVNALELDDSALYLCASSGGGFFLDTQYFGPGTRLTVL.

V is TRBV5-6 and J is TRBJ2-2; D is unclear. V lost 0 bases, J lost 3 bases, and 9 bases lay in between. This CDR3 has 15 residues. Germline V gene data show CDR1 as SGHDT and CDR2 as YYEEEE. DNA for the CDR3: TGTGCCAGCAGCTTGGAGCAGCTCTACACCGGGGAGCTGTTTTTT. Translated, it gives CASSLEQLYTGELFF.

CDR3: CASSQESDLALRPDTQYF. The CDR3, as DNA: TGTGCCAGCAGCCAGGAGTCCGACCTCGCCCTTAGACCAGATACGCAGTATTTT. This sequence joins TRBV14 and TRBJ2-3, with D unresolved. With 3 bases removed from V and 4 bases from J, the gap between germline ends came to 23 bases. Germline V gene data show CDR1 as SGHDN and CDR2 as FVKESK. The CDR3 consists of 18 residues.

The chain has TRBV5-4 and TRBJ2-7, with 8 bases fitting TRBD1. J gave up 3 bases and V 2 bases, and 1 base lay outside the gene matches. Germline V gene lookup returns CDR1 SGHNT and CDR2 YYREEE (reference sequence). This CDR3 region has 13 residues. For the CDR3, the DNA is TGTGCCAGCAGCTTACAGGGGGGCTACGAGCAGTACTTC. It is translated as CASSLQGGYEQYF.

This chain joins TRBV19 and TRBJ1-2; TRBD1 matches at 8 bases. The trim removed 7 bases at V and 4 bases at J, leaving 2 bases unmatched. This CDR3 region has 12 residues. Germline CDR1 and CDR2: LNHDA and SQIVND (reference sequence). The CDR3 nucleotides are TGTGCCAGTACCGGACAGGGCTATGGCTACACCTTC. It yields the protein CASTGQGYGYTF.

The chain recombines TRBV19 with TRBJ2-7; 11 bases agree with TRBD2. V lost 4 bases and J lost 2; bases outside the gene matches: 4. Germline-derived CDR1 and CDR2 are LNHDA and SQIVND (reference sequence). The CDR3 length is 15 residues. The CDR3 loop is CASSKGTSGTYEQYF. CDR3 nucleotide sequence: TGTGCCAGTAGTAAGGGGACTAGCGGAACCTACGAGCAGTACTTC. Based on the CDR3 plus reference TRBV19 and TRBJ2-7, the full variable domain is DGGITQSPKYLFRKEGQNVTLSCEQNLNHDAMYWYRQDPGQGLRLIYYSQIVNDFQKGDIAEGYSVSREKKESFPLTVTSAQKNPTAFYLCASSKGTSGTYEQYFGPGTRLTVT.

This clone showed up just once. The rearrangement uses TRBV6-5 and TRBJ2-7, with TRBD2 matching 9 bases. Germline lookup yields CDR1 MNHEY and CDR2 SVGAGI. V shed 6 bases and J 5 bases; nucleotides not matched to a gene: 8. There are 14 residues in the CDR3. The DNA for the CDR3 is TGTGCCAGCAGCCCGAGGGCTAGCGGGAACGAGCAGTACTTC. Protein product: CASSPRASGNEQYF.

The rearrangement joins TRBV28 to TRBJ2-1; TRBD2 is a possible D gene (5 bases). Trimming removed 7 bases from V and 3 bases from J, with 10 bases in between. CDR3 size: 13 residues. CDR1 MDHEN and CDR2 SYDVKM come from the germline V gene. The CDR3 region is CASTSGVYNEQFF. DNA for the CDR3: TGTGCCAGCACCTCCGGGGTCTACAATGAGCAGTTCTTC.